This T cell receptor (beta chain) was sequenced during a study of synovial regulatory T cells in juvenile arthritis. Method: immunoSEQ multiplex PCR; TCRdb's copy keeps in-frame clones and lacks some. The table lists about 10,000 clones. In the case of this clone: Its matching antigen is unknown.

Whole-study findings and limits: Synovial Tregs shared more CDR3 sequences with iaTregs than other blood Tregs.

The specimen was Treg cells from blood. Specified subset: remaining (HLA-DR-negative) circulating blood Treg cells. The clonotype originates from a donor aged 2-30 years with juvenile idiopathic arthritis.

The CDR3 loop is CASSVLTSSSGANVLTF. This rearrangement joins TRBV6-1 to TRBJ2-6; the D call from TCRdb, TRBD2, cannot be confirmed without DNA. This CDR3 contains 17 residues. No DNA appears here. Looked up from germline, CDR1 is MNHNS and CDR2 is SASEGT.